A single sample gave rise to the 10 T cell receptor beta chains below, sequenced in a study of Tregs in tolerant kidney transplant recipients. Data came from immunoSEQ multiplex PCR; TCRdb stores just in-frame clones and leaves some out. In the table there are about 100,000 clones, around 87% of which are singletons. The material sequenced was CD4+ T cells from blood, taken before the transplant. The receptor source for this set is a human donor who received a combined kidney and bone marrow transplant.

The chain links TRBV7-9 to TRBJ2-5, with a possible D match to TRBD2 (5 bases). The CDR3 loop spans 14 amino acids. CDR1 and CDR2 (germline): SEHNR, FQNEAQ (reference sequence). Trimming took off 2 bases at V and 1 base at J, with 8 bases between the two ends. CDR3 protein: CASSLSRGQETQYF. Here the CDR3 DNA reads TGTGCCAGCAGCTTATCACGGGGCCAAGAGACCCAGTACTTC.

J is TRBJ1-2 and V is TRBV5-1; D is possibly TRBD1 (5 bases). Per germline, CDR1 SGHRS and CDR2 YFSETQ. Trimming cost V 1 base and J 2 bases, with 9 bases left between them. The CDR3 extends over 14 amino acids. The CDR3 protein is CASSLTGANYGYTF. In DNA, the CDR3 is TGCGCCAGCAGCTTGACAGGCGCAAACTATGGCTACACCTTC.

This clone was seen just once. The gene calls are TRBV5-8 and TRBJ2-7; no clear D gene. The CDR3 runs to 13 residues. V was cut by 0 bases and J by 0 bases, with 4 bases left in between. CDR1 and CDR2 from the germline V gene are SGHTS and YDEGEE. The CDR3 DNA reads TGTGCCAGCAGCTTGGGGAGCTCCTACGAGCAGTACTTC. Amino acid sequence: CASSLGSSYEQYF. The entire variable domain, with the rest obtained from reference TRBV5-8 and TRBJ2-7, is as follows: EAGVTQSPTHLIKTRGQQATLRCSPISGHTSVYWYQQALGLGLQFLLWYDEGEERNRGNFPPRFSGRQFPNYSSELNVNALELEDSALYLCASSLGSSYEQYFGPGTRLTVT.

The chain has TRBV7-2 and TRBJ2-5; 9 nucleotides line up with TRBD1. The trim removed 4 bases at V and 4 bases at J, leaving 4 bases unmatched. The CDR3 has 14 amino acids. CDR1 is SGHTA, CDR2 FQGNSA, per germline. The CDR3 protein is CASSYRGPGETQYF. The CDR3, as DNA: TGTGCCAGCAGCTACAGGGGGCCGGGAGAGACCCAGTACTTC.

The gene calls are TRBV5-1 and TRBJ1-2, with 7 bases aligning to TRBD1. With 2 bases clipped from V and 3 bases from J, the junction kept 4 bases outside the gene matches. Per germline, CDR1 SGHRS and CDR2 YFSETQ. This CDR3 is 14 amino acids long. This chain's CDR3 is CASSFTRGDYGYTF. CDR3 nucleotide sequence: TGCGCCAGCAGCTTCACCAGGGGGGACTATGGCTACACCTTC.

Here the CDR3 DNA reads TGTGCCAGCAGTGAAGAGGGGGGGCGCGGTGGCTACACCTTC. Translating it yields CASSEEGGRGGYTF. The genes are TRBV6-1 and TRBJ1-2; tentative D call: TRBD1 (6 bases). V lost 1 base to trimming and J lost 7 bases, with 13 bases between them. The CDR3 length is 14 residues. Germline CDR1 and CDR2: MNHNS and SASEGT.

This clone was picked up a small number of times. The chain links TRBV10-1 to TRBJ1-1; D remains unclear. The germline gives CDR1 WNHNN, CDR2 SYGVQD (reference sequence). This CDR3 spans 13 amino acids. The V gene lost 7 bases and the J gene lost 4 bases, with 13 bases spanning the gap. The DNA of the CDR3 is TGCGCCAGCACTTCTGGCACCTCCACTGAAGCTTTCTTT. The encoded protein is CASTSGTSTEAFF.

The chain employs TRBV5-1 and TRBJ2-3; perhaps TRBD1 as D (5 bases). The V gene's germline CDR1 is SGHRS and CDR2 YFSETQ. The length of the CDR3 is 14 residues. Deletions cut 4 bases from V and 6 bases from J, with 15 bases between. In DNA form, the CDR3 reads TGCGCCAGCAGCACAGGCTCCCCGGTGGATACGCAGTATTTT. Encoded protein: CASSTGSPVDTQYF.

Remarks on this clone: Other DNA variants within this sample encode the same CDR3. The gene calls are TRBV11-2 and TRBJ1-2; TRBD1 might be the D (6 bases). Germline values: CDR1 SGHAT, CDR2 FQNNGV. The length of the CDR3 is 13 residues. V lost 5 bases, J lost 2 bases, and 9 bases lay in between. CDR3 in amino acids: CASSPGQNYGYTF. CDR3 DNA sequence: TGTGCCAGCAGCCCAGGACAGAACTATGGCTACACCTTC.

The CDR3 is CASGQDFTDTQYF. DNA for the CDR3: TGTGCCAGCGGACAGGATTTTACAGATACGCAGTATTTT. The chain joins TRBV2 to TRBJ2-3; 7 bases fit TRBD1. The length of the CDR3 is 13 residues. Looked up from germline, CDR1 is SNHLY and CDR2 is FYNNEI. V trimming: 8 bases; J trimming: 3 bases; junction bases outside the gene matches: 5.